This paragraph covers one TCR beta chain sequence. The antigen remains unidentified. Calling Graves' hyperthyroidism stable meant ophthalmopathy did not progress within 18 months. Those patients with uncontrolled infection, other autoimmune disease, pregnancy or lactation were excluded. PBMCs were obtained from approximately 10 ml fresh peripheral blood. RNA transcripts gave rise to amplified TCR beta CDR3 regions. RT-PCR in the first round (using the HTBI primer set) targeted the TCR CDR3. TCRdb re-analysed the multiplex PCR reads in MiXCR, keeping a single row per CDR3 protein. This table has hundreds of thousands of distinct CDR3 sequences, less than 15% appearing once. With V trimmed by 3 bases and J by 6 bases, 7 bases remained unmatched. The germline V gene encodes CDR1 LGHNA and CDR2 YNFKEQ. This CDR3 comprises 17 residues. This sample is part of a study of T cells in Graves' hyperthyroidism and ophthalmopathy.

Points from the study as a whole: Ophthalmopathy and stable hyperthyroidism were told apart by a 13 V-J model.

Sequenced material: blood. The V gene is TRBV4-2, the J gene TRBJ2-3; 15 bases align to TRBD2. The sequence derives from a woman aged 18 to 35 with Graves' hyperthyroidism. The CDR3 loop reads CASSQGLAGGQQDTQYF. For the CDR3, the DNA is TGTGCCAGCAGCCAGGGACTAGCGGGGGGCCAGCAGGATACGCAGTATTTT.